This T cell receptor (beta chain) was obtained from a study of T cells in localized non-small cell lung cancer. The protocol was immunoSEQ multiplex PCR, while the TCRdb copy is restricted to in-frame clones and leaves out a portion. The sample has about 46,000 clones; about four fifths are singletons. The CDR3 is 16 amino acids. The trim removed 3 bases at V and 0 bases at J, leaving 9 bases unmatched. Germline CDR1 is SGHDT and CDR2 is YYEEEE. The specimen comprised peripheral blood mononuclear cells, sampled before any cancer treatment. The rearrangement links TRBV5-6 to TRBJ2-7; 7 nucleotides line up with TRBD1. The receptor was derived from a man aged 35 to 69 with stage III lung adenocarcinoma. CDR3 loop: CASSSRRQGFSYEQYF. The CDR3 DNA sequence: TGTGCCAGCAGCTCCCGCCGACAGGGATTCTCCTACGAGCAGTACTTC.